This T cell receptor beta chain derives from a study of cytomegalovirus exposure and HLA in healthy donors. Sequencing used immunoSEQ multiplex PCR; TCRdb keeps in-frame clones, though not all of them. The table includes about 170,000 clones, roughly nine tenths detected once. Trimming took 4 bases from V and 5 from J; bases not matched to a gene: 9. Germline CDR1 is SGHVS and CDR2 is FQNEAQ. The CDR3 is made up of 15 amino acids. This receptor was identified in a man aged 18 to 29 in good health and CMV-seropositive. The sample consisted of PBMCs. The genes are TRBV7-8 and TRBJ2-7, with 9 bases that match TRBD1. CDR3 in DNA: TGTGCCAGCAGCTACCCGGACAGGGGAAGTGACGAGCAGTACTTC. Its protein product is CASSYPDRGSDEQYF.